Listed below are T cell receptor beta chains from one sample, sequenced in a study of cytomegalovirus exposure and HLA in healthy donors. Only in-frame clones appear in the TCRdb table, and some are missing; sequencing was by immunoSEQ multiplex PCR. This table holds around 140,000 clones, about two thirds found once. The sequencing sample was made of PBMCs. The receptors originated from a woman between 35 and 50 years old in good health and CMV-seronegative. Both conserved end residues are part of each CDR3. D genes are given only for firm matches. Only some rows state a clone size, as once, few, many or a class for expanded clones.

d_call j_call v_call cdr3_length clone_size cdr3_nt cdr3_aa
- TRBJ1-2 TRBV19 12 - TGTGCCAGTAGTGAACAGGGCAATGGCTACACCTTC CASSEQGNGYTF
- TRBJ1-2 TRBV4-1 14 - TGCGCCAGCAGCCTCCCTGCGGCTAACTATGGCTACACCTTC CASSLPAANYGYTF
TRBD1 TRBJ1-2 TRBV28 17 - TGTGCCAGCACTCCCTGGGGGGAGACAGGGCTGTACTATGGCTACACCTTC CASTPWGETGLYYGYTF
- TRBJ1-1 TRBV2 14 - TGTGCCAGCAGTGAAGGGTTTGCGGCGGTACAAGCTTTCTTC CASSEGFAAVQAFF
TRBD1 TRBJ1-6 TRBV27 15 few TGTGCCAGCAGGGTAGGACAGGTTAATAATTCACCCCTCCACTTT CASRVGQVNNSPLHF
TRBD1 TRBJ1-3 TRBV4-3 16 - TGCGCCAGCAGCCAAGAGATGACAGGGGGTATAGACACCATATATTTT CASSQEMTGGIDTIYF
TRBD1 TRBJ2-3 TRBV15 16 - TGTGCCACCAGCAGACGGACCGGGACAGGGGCGGATACGCAGTATTTT CATSRRTGTGADTQYF
- TRBJ1-1 TRBV7-9 15 - TGTGCCAGCAGCCCCCTGGGCGGGGTGAACACTGAAGCTTTCTTT CASSPLGGVNTEAFF
- TRBJ1-3 TRBV12-5 14 once TGTGCTAGTGGGACGGGACACTCTGGAAACACCATATATTTT CASGTGHSGNTIYF
- TRBJ1-2 TRBV5-4 15 few TGTGCCAGCAGCTATAAGGGACAATCAGGCTATGGCTACACCTTC CASSYKGQSGYGYTF
TRBD1 TRBJ1-5 TRBV10-1 15 - TGCGCCAGCTCCGACAGGGGGAAGGGCAATCAGCCCCAGCATTTT CASSDRGKGNQPQHF
- TRBJ1-4 TRBV4-2 16 few TGTGCCAGCAGCCAAGAAATGGCAGCAACTAATGAAAAACTGTTTTTT CASSQEMAATNEKLFF
- TRBJ1-2 TRBV4-1 17 - TGCGCCAGCAGCAAAGGTAACCTGGACAGAAGTAACTATGGCTACACCTTC CASSKGNLDRSNYGYTF
TRBD1 TRBJ1-1 TRBV6-1 18 - TGTGCCAGCAGCGAATGGTTTCCGGGACAGGGATTGAACACTGAAGCTTTCTTT CASSEWFPGQGLNTEAFF
TRBD1 TRBJ1-4 TRBV4-1 14 - TGCGCCAGCAGCCTGACAGGGTATAATGAAAAACTGTTTTTT CASSLTGYNEKLFF
- TRBJ1-1 TRBV5-6 16 few TGTGCCAGCAGCTTTGGGGGCGATGAGTGGAACACTGAAGCTTTCTTT CASSFGGDEWNTEAFF
TRBD1 TRBJ1-1 TRBV5-4 15 - TGTGCCAGCACTAGAACAGGGGGCACAAACACTGAAGCTTTCTTT CASTRTGGTNTEAFF
- TRBJ2-3 TRBV7-2 14 - TGTGCCAGCAGCGTAATCAGTCCCACAGATACGCAGTATTTT CASSVISPTDTQYF
TRBD1 TRBJ1-5 TRBV5-1 16 - TGCGCCAGCAGCTTGGGTGGGACAGGGGGGAATCAGCCCCAGCATTTT CASSLGGTGGNQPQHF
- TRBJ2-1 TRBV19 14 - TGTGCCAGTAGTACCCTGGACTCCCGGGATGAGCAGTTCTTC CASSTLDSRDEQFF
TRBD1 TRBJ1-2 TRBV30 15 few TGTGCCTGGATGGGCCAAGGCAGTGCAGGGGGAGGCTACACCTTC CAWMGQGSAGGGYTF
TRBD2 TRBJ2-3 TRBV7-6 14 - TGTGCCAGCAGTCTAGCGCTGGGAGGGGATACGCAGTATTTT CASSLALGGDTQYF